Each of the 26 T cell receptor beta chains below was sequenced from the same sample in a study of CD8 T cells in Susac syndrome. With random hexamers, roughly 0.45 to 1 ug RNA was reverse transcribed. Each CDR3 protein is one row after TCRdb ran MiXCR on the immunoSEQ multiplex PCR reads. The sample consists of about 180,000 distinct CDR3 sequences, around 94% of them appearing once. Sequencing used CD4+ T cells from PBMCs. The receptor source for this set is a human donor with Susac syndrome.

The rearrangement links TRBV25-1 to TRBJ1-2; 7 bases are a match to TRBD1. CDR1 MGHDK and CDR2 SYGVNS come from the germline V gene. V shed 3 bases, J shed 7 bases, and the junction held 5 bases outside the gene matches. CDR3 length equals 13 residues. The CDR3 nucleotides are TGTGCCAGCAGTGAGCGACAGGGAGGTGGCTACACCTTC. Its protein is CASSERQGGGYTF.

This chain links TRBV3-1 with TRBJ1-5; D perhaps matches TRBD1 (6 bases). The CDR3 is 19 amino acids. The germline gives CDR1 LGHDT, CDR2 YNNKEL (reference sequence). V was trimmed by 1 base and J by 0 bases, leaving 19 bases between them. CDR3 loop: CASSQGVLQGPYSNQPQHF. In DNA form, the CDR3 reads TGTGCCAGCAGCCAAGGGGTATTACAGGGACCCTATAGCAATCAGCCCCAGCATTTT.

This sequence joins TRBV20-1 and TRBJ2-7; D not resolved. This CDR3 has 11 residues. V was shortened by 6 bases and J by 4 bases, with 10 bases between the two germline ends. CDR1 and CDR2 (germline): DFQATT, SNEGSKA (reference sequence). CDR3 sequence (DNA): TGCAGTGCGCACCAGGAGTACGAGCAGTACTTC. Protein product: CSAHQEYEQYF.

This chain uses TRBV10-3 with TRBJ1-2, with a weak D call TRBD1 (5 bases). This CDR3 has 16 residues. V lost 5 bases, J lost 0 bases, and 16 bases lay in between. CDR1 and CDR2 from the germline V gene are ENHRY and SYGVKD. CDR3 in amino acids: CAISSTLDTTNYGYTF. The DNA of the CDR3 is TGTGCCATCAGTTCAACATTGGACACAACTAACTATGGCTACACCTTC.

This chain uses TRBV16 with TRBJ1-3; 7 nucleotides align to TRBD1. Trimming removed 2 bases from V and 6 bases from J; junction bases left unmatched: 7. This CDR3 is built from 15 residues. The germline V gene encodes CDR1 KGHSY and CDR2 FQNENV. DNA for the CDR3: TGTGCCAGCAGCCAAAGGGGGCGAGGAGCAAACACCATATATTTT. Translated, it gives CASSQRGRGANTIYF.

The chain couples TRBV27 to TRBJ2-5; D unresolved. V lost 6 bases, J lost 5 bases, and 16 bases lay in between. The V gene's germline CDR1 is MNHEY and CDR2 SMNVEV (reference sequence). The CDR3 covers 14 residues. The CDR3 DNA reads TGTGCCAGCAGAGGGCAGGCCAACCGGGAGACCCAGTACTTC. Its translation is CASRGQANRETQYF.

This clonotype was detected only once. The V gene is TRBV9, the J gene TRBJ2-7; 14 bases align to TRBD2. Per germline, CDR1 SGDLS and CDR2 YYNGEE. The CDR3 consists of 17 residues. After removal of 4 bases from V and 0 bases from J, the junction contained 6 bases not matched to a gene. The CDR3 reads CASSPGLAGVSSYEQYF. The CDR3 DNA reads TGTGCCAGCAGCCCGGGACTAGCGGGGGTTAGCTCCTACGAGCAGTACTTC. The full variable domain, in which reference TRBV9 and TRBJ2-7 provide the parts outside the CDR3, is DSGVTQTPKHLITATGQRVTLRCSPRSGDLSVYWYQQSLDQGLQFLIQYYNGEERAKGNILERFSAQQFPDLHSELNLSSLELGDSALYFCASSPGLAGVSSYEQYFGPGTRLTVT.

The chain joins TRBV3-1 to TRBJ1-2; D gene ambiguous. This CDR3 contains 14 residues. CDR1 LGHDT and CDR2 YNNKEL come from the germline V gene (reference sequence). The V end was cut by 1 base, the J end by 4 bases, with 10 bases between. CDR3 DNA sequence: TGTGCCAGCAGCCAAGGGAAAGGCCCCTATGGCTACACCTTC. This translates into CASSQGKGPYGYTF.

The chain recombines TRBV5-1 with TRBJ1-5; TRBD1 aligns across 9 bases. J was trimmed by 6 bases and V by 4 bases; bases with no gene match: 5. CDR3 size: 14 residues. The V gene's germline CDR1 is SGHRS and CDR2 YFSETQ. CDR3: CASSPGQGLQPQHF. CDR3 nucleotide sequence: TGCGCCAGCAGCCCGGGACAGGGCCTTCAGCCCCAGCATTTT.

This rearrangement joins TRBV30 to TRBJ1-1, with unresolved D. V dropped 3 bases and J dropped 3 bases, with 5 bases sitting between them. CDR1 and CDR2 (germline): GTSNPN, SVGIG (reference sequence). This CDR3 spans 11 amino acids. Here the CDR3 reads CAWRRDTEAFF. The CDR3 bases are TGTGCCTGGAGACGGGACACTGAAGCTTTCTTT.

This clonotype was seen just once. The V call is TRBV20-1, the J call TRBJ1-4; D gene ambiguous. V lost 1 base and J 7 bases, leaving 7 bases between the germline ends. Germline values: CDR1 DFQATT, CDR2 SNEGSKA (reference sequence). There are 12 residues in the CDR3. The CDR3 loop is CSARAGFEKLFF. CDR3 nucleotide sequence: TGCAGTGCTAGAGCCGGTTTTGAAAAACTGTTTTTT.

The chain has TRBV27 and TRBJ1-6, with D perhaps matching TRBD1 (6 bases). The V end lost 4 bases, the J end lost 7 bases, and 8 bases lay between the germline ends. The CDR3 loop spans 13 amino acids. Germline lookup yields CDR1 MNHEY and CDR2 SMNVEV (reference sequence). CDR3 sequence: CASSWGPNSPLHF. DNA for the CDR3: TGTGCCAGCAGTTGGGGGCCGAATTCACCCCTCCACTTT.

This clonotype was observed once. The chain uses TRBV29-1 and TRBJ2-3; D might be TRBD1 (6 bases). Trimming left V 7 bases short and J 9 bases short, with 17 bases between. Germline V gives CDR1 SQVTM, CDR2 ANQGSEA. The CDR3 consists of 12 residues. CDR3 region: CSERGSSETQYF. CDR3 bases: TGCAGCGAGAGGGGGAGTTCGGAGACGCAGTATTTT.

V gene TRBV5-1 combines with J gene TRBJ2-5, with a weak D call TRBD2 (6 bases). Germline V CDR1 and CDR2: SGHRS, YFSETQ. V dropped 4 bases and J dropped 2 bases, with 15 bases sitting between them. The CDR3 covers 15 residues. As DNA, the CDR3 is TGCGCCAGCAGCCCCCGTGCTAGCGCTCAAGAGACCCAGTACTTC. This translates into CASSPRASAQETQYF.

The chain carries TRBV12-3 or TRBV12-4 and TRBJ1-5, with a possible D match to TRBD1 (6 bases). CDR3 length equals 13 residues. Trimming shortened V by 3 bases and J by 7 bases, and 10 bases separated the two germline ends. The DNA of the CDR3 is TGTGCCAGCAGTTTCCCAGGGGTCCAGCCCCAGCATTTT. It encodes CASSFPGVQPQHF.

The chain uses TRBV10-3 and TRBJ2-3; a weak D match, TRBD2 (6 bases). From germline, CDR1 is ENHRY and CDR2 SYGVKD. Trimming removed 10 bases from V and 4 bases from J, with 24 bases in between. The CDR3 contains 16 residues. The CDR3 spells CATEGGSGGSPDTQYF. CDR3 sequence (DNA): TGTGCCACAGAAGGAGGTAGCGGTGGTTCCCCAGATACGCAGTATTTT.

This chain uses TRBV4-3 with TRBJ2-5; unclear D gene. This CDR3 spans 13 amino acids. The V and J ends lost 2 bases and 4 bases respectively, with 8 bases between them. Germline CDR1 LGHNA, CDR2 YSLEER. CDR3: CASSQSIGETQYF. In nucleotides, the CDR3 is TGCGCCAGCAGCCAATCTATCGGAGAGACCCAGTACTTC.

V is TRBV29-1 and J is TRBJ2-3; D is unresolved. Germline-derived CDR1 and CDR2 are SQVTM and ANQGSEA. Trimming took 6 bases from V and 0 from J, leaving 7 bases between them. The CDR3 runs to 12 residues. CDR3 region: CSVTASTDTQYF. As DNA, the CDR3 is TGCAGCGTAACAGCTAGCACAGATACGCAGTATTTT.

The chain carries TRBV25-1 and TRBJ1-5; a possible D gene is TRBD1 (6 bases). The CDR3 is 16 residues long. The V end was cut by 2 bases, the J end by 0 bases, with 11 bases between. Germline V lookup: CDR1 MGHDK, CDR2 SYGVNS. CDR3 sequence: CASSEGGGGSNQPQHF. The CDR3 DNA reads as TGTGCCAGCAGTGAAGGGGGCGGGGGTAGCAATCAGCCCCAGCATTTT.

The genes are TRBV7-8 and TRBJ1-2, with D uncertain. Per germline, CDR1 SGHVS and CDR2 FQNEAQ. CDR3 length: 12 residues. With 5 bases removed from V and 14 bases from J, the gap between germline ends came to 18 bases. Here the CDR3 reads CASSVEGGDNTF. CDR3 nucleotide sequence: TGTGCCAGCAGCGTCGAGGGCGGGGATAATACCTTC. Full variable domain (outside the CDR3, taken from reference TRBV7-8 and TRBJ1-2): GAGVSQSPRYKVAKRGQDVALRCDPISGHVSLFWYQQALGQGPEFLTYFQNEAQLDKSGLPSDRFFAERPEGSVSTLKIQRTQQEDSAVYLCASSVEGGDNTFGSGTRLTVV.

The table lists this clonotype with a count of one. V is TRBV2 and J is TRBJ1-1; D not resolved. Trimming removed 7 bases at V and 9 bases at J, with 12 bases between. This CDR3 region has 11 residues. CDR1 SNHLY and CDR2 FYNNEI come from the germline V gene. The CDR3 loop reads CASTDANKAFF. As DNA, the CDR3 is TGTGCCAGCACTGACGCCAACAAAGCTTTCTTT.

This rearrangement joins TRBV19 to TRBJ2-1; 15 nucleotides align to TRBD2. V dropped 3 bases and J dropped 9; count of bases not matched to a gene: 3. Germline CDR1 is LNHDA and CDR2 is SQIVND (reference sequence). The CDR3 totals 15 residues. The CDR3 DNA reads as TGTGCCAGTAGTATCGGACTAGCGGGGGGGACTGAGCAGTTCTTC. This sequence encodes CASSIGLAGGTEQFF. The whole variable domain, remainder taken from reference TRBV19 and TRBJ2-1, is DGGITQSPKYLFRKEGQNVTLSCEQNLNHDAMYWYRQDPGQGLRLIYYSQIVNDFQKGDIAEGYSVSREKKESFPLTVTSAQKNPTAFYLCASSIGLAGGTEQFFGPGTRLTVL.

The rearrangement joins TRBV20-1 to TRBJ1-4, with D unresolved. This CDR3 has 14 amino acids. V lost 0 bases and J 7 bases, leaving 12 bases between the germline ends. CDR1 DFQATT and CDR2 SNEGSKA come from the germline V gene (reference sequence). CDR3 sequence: CSARDQGFSEKLFF. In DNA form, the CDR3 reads TGCAGTGCTAGAGATCAAGGGTTCAGTGAAAAACTGTTTTTT.

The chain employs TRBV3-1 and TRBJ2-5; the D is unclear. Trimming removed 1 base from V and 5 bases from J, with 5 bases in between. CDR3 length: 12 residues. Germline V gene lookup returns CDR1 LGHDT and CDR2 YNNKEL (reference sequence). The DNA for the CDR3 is TGTGCCAGCAGCCAAGCTCAGGAGACCCAGTACTTC. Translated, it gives CASSQAQETQYF.

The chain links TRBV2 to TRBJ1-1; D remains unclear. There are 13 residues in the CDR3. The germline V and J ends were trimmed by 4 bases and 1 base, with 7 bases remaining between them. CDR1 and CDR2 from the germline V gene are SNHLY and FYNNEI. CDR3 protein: CASSVEENTEAFF. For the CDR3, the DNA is TGTGCCAGCAGTGTTGAGGAGAACACTGAAGCTTTCTTT.

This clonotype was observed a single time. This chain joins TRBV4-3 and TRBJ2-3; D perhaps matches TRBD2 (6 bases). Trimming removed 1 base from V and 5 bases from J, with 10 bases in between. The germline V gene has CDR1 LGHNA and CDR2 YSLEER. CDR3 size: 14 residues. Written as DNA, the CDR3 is TGCGCCAGCAGCCAAGTAGACGGGGGAGATACGCAGTATTTT. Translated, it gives CASSQVDGGDTQYF.